This TCR beta chain was captured in a study of T cells after yellow fever vaccination (dated by TCRdb to between 2018 and 2021). Notes on the research overall: The SMART-Seq v4 Ultra Low Input RNA kit was used to prepare libraries from fractions with low cell numbers. To follow T-cell clones before and after primary and booster YFV17D yellow fever vaccination, bulk TCR alpha and beta repertoires were sequenced over time. The cohort comprised two healthy male donors, one aged 18 to 30 and one aged 30 to 40 years. Blood samples were taken at several timepoints before and after primary and secondary immunization, and bulk PBMC replicates and cell subsets were isolated.

Only a few counts were recorded for this clonotype. Its cognate antigen has yet to be identified. The input lacks base qualities; no much larger clone sits a single base away. TCR cDNA was synthesized by 5'RACE template switching, which introduced a universal primer site and unique molecular identifiers. cDNA synthesis was primed from both the TCR alpha and TCR beta constant segments. Library amplification used two PCR steps, and the second PCR step added sample barcodes and sequencing adapters. Sequencing of the libraries was done on either Illumina HiSeq 2500 (2x100 bp) or NovaSeq (2x150 bp). As for the authors' bioinformatics: MIGEC was used to demultiplex reads and collapse the reads into UMI consensus sequences, and MiXCR was used for V(D)J alignment. Vaccine-responding clonotypes were defined with edgeR using replicate PBMC samples, requiring FDR below 0.01 and a log2 fold change above 5 up to day 15. Each bulk clonotype received a CD4 or CD8 identity based on whether the sequenced CD4 or CD8 repertoire contained that clonotype at higher abundance. TCRdb cleaned the public reads at Q25 with fastp, built clones with MiXCR and kept in-frame beta chains. Rows are combined by CDR3 protein, so each entry shows the most common genes and DNA. TCRdb, not the authors, supplied the V and J calls. Here the sample has approximately 610,000 distinct CDR3 sequences; roughly a sixth occur a single time. The ten top clones hold around a sixth of the sample.

Points the paper makes about the study in general: The secondary T-cell response was weaker than the primary response but faster, peaking on day 5 instead of day 15. A small share of clonotypes was detected in both CD4 and CD8 compartments, with the overlap likely arising from convergent recombination. Because abundant contaminating clonotypes from the bulk population could be contained in FACS-sorted repertoires, computational filtering was required. After the booster, most clones that had expanded after primary vaccination were detected again (about 97% of CD4 and more than 80% of CD8), suggesting broad maintenance of memory. Because only a couple of donors were included in the study, the extent to which the findings can be generalized is limited.

The treatment or condition label of this sample denotes: live attenuated yellow fever vaccine strain. Two biological replicates of bulk PBMCs were collected at each blood-draw timepoint. PBMCs were isolated from peripheral blood using a standard Ficoll-Paque protocol. TriZol was used to extract RNA from bulk PBMCs, CD4 and CD8 fractions, and dextramer-positive and dextramer-negative fractions. The cysteine opens and the phenylalanine closes a CDR3 of 13 amino acids. Just CDR3 DNA is preserved here, 39 bases in frame from base 1. Trimming takes 5 bases from V and 3 bases from J, and the germline ends sit 13 bases apart. CDR1 and CDR2 are drawn from the germline V gene (reference sequence): DFQATT, SNEGSKA.

Sequenced material: PBMCs, taken less than 6 days after the first yellow fever vaccination. The receptor's source is a man aged 18-30 years who received the YFV17D yellow fever vaccine. The receptor chain draws on TRBV20-1 and TRBJ1-1; too little of a D gene remains to name it. This receptor has the CDR3 CSAPLQSYTEAFF. The nucleotide sequence is given as TGCAGTGCTCCCCTCCAGTCTTACACTGAAGCTTTCTTT.